The entry below gives a single T cell receptor (beta chain) sequence along with its context. Its antigen is unidentified. The data derive from a study of T cells in localized non-small cell lung cancer. Germline CDR1 and CDR2: SGHRS and YFSETQ. This CDR3 comprises 14 residues. Losses at the gene ends were 2 bases for V and 4 bases for J; bases not matched to a gene: 1. Sequenced by immunoSEQ multiplex PCR; TCRdb stores in-frame clones only, minus some. This table has just under 80,000 clones, approximately 80% appearing once. General study findings and limits: Density of T cells in blood, when higher, went with longer overall survival. Appearing in adjacent lung were a median approximately 57 of the top 100 tumor clones. Because sequencing included only one region (of the tumor), heterogeneity remains possible. Exceeding tumor, uninvolved adjacent lung had the highest T cell clonality.

The specimen was peripheral blood, collected before any cancer treatment. The rearrangement links TRBV5-1 to TRBJ1-2; TRBD1 aligns across 11 bases. This TCR was recovered from a female donor older than 55 with stage I lung adenocarcinoma. DNA for the CDR3: TGCGCCAGCAGCTTCGGGACAGGGGGCTATGGCTACACCTTC. It specifies CASSFGTGGYGYTF.